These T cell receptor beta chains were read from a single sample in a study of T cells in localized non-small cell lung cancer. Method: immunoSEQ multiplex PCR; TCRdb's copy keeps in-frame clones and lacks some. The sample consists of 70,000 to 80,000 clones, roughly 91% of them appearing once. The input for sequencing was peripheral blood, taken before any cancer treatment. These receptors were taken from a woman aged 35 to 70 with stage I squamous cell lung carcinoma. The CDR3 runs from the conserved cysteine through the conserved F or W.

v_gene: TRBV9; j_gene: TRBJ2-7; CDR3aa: CASSVGLSSYEQYF
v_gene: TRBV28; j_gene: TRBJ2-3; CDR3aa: CASSRPGLGLDTQYF
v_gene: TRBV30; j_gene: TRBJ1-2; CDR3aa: CAWSLGVGYGYTF
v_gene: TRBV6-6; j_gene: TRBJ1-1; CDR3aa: CASSQGGGFRNTEAFF
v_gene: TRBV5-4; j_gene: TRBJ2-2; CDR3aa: CASSRGQILNTGELFF
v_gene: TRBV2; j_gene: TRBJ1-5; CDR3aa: CASSVGLGNQPQHF
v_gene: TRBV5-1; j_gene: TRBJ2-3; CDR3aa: CASSSSSGPSTDTQYF
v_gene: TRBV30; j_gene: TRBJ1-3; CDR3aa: CAWKESGNTIYF
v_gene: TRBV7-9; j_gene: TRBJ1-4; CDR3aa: CASSWGSREKLFF
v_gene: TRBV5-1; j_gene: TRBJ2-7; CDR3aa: CASSLNAGTGYVEQYF
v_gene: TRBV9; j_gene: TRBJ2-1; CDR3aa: CASSVGGDGYNEQFF
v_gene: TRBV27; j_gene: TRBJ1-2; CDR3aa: CASSFDGNYGYTF
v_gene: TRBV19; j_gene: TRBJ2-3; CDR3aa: CASRGPSTDTQYF
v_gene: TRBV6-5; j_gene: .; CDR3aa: CASSLAKTDYEQYF
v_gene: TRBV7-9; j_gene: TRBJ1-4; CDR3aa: CASSLDGSTNEKLFF
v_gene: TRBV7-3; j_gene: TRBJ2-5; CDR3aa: CASSLQARETQYF
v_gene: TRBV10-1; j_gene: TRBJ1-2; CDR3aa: CASSEAANYGYTF
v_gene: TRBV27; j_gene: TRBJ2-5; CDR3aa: CASSWTGRGTQYF
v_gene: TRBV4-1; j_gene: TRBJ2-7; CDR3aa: CASSQDHAMGQSYSYEQYF
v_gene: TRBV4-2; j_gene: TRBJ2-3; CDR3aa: CASSQEVAGGLPTQYF
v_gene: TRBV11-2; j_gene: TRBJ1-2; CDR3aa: CASSIGTNYGYTF
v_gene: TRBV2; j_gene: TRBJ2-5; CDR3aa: CASISRSGAQYF
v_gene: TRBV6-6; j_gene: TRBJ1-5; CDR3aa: CASSEGTAEGPQHF
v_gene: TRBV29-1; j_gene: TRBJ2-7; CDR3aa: CSVDAGNSYEQYF
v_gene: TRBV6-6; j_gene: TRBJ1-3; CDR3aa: CASSLGLSGNTIYF
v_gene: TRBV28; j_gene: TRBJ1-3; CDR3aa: CASRFEDRGNTIYF
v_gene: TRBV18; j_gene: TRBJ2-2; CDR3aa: CASSPQGGSGELFF
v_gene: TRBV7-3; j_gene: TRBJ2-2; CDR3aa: CASSPVGGGELFF
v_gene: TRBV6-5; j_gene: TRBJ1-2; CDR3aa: CASRGLNYGYTF
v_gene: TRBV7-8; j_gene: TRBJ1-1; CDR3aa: CASSLFGGDTEAFF
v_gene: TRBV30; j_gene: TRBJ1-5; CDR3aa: CAWSVRAGRPQHF
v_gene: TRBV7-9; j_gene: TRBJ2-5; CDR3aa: CASSLGTGGPETQYF
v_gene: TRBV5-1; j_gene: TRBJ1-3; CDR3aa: CASSLEGGFSGNTIYF
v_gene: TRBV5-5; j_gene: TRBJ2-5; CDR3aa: CASSRRQGNQETQYF
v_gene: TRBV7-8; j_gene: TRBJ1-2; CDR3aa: CASSSSVGHGYTF
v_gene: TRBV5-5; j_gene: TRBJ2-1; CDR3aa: CASSNRGHRNEQFF
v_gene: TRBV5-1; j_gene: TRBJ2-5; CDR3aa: CASSLPKETQYF
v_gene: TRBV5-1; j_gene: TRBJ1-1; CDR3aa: CASSLGQGARKTEAFF
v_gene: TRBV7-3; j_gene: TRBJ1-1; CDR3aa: CASSEQVGGTEAFF
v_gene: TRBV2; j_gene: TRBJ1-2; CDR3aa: CASSEGRSTNYGYTF
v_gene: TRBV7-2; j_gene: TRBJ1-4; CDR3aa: CASSLGATNEKLFF
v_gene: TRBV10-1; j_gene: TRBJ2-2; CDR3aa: CASSDRTGELFF
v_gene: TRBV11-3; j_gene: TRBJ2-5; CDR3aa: CASSAGQGAETQYF
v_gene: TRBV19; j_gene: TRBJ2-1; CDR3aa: CASSILQRGDYNEQFF
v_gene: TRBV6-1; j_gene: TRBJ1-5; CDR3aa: CASRADVSNQPQHF
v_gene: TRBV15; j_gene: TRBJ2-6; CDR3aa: CATSRDLWISGANVLTF
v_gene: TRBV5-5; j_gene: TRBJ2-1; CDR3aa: CASSLLAGGHEQFF
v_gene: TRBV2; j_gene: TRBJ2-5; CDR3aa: CASKGNGETQYF
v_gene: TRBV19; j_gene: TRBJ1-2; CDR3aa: CASSIVTGGTYGYTF
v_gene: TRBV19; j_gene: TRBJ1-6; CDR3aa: CASGGETGNSPLHF
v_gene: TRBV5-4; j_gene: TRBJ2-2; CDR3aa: CASSNGLAGGGGELFF
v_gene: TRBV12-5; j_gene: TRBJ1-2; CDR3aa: CASSDRGSYGYTF
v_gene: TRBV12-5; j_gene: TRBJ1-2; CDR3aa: CASGLVPTRAGYGYTF
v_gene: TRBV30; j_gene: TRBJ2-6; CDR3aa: CAWSSSSSGANVLTF
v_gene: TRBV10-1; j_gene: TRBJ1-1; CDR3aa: CASRLKANTEAFF
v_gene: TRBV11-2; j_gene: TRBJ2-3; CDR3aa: CASSGLAGGQGDTQYF